This T cell receptor beta chain was recorded in a study of blood T cell repertoires in COVID-19. Germline loops: CDR1 MNHEY, CDR2 SMNVEV (reference sequence). Trimming removed 5 bases from V and 2 bases from J; junction bases left unmatched: 12. The length of the CDR3 is 16 residues. Original handling: How many nucleated cells were present was estimated from reference gene primer amplification. The data were produced by immunoSEQ multiplex PCR, yet TCRdb's version contains in-frame clones alone and is incomplete. From that table come the V and J calls and clone size; the DNA was used to work out D and trimming. Counted here are about 240,000 clones, about 82% occurring once; the ten biggest clones make up approximately 13%.

The receptor was isolated from a man older than 75 with acute or convalescent COVID-19. Sequenced: peripheral blood. The J gene is TRBJ2-7, the V gene TRBV27; 7 bases agree with TRBD1. This CDR3 reads CASSPALGTVAYEQYF. In DNA, the CDR3 is TGTGCCAGCAGTCCTGCTTTAGGGACAGTAGCCTACGAGCAGTACTTC.